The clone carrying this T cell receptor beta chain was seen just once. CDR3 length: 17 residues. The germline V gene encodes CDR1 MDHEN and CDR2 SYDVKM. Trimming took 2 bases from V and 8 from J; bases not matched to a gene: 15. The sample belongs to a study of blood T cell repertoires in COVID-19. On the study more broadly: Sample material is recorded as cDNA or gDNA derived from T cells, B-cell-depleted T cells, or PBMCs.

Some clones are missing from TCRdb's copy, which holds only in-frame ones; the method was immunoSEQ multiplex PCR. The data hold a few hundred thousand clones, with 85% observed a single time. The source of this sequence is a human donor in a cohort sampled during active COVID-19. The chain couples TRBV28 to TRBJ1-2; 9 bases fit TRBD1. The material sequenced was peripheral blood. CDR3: CASSLGTGPPLIKGYTF. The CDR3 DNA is TGTGCCAGCAGTTTAGGGACAGGGCCTCCCCTTATAAAGGGCTACACCTTC.